The clone carrying this T cell receptor beta chain has at least ten counts. The antigen is not known. Exclusion of a patient resulted from uncontrolled infection, other autoimmune disease, pregnancy or lactation. The CDR3 is made up of 16 amino acids. With V trimmed by 5 bases and J by 10 bases, 13 bases remained unmatched. Germline lookup yields CDR1 SNHLY and CDR2 FYNNEI. This sample is drawn from a study of T cells in Graves' hyperthyroidism and ophthalmopathy. Researchers took RNA transcripts and amplified the TCR beta CDR3 regions from them. Using the HTBI primer set, a first-round RT-PCR was run on the TCR CDR3. MiXCR was run by TCRdb on the multiplex PCR reads, yielding one entry per CDR3 protein. The data contain 210,000 or so distinct CDR3 sequences, 17% of them singletons. Study results and caveats: In the blood, most expanded thyroid clonotypes above 0.001 appeared as well.

The receptor comes from a man aged 50 to 59 with Graves' hyperthyroidism. The chain joins TRBV2 to TRBJ2-2; the match to TRBD2 covers 10 bases. What was sequenced was blood. CDR3 sequence: CASSPSRLAGVEELFF. The DNA of the CDR3 is TGTGCCAGCAGTCCTTCTAGGCTAGCGGGAGTTGAGGAGCTGTTTTTT.